The clone carrying this T cell receptor (beta chain) came up a few times. Its matching antigen is unknown. The sample originates from a study of blood T cells in healthy people across ages. The study's findings and limits: Older age coincided with a roughly linear decline in TCR beta diversity per million T cells.

The sample providers were healthy Caucasian people from Russia, aged about 6 to 90. This CDR3 has 14 amino acids. V lost 6 bases, J lost 3 bases, and 18 bases lay in between. Germline CDR1 and CDR2: DFQATT and SNEGSKA (reference sequence). The authors ran a second PCR of about 7 to 11 cycles using a sample-barcoded 5' primer and a J-beta primer mix. Each cDNA molecule received a tag from a template-switch adaptor that had 12 random nucleotides. Via MiXCR, TCRdb re-called the 5' RACE reads, giving one row per CDR3 protein. The table has roughly 800,000 distinct CDR3 sequences, about three fifths seen once.

The sequencing input was blood. This sequence originates from a young man in good health. This chain connects TRBV20-1 to TRBJ2-7; D is undetermined. In DNA form, the CDR3 reads TGCAGTGCAACGCCTAGTCGCTCCAACTACGAGCAGTACTTC. Protein product: CSATPSRSNYEQYF.